These T cell receptor beta chains were read from a single sample in a study of beta chain features in type 1 diabetes. The table came from immunoSEQ multiplex PCR; TCRdb's copy has only in-frame clones and leaves some out. The sample has roughly 100,000 clones, 25% to 35% seen once. Material for sequencing was central memory CD4+ T cells from blood. The receptors come from a woman between 18 and 29 years old with type 1 diabetes. Both conserved end residues are part of each CDR3. Each record gives: V gene, clone size, J gene, D gene, CDR3 protein, CDR3 DNA. The D gene is left open where the match is weak. The size field is filled for only some rows; it gives once, few, many or a size class.

V gene: TRBV5-1
clone size: few
J gene: TRBJ2-3
D gene: TRBD2
CDR3 protein: CASSQRTSFFSPDTQYF
CDR3 DNA: TGCGCCAGCAGCCAGAGGACTAGTTTCTTCTCGCCAGATACGCAGTATTTT

V gene: TRBV5-1
clone size: few
J gene: TRBJ1-1
D gene: .
CDR3 protein: CASSFWPNPEAFF
CDR3 DNA: TGCGCCAGCAGCTTTTGGCCAAACCCTGAAGCTTTCTTT

V gene: TRBV9
clone size: .
J gene: TRBJ2-6
D gene: .
CDR3 protein: CASSVVPFLSGANVLTF
CDR3 DNA: TGTGCCAGCAGCGTAGTCCCGTTCCTCTCTGGGGCCAACGTCCTGACTTTC

V gene: TRBV30
clone size: few
J gene: TRBJ2-1
D gene: TRBD2
CDR3 protein: CAGFGTSGSYNEQFF
CDR3 DNA: TGTGCGGGGTTCGGGACTAGCGGGAGTTACAATGAGCAGTTCTTC

V gene: TRBV9
clone size: .
J gene: TRBJ1-2
D gene: .
CDR3 protein: CASSVDTNYGYTF
CDR3 DNA: TGTGCCAGCAGCGTAGACACTAACTATGGCTACACCTTC

V gene: TRBV28
clone size: .
J gene: TRBJ1-2
D gene: .
CDR3 protein: CASSLNRLHGYTF
CDR3 DNA: TGTGCCAGCAGTTTAAACAGGCTACATGGCTACACCTTC

V gene: TRBV30
clone size: .
J gene: TRBJ2-5
D gene: .
CDR3 protein: CAWGLTLETQYF
CDR3 DNA: TGTGCCTGGGGACTTACATTAGAGACCCAGTACTTC

V gene: TRBV29-1
clone size: .
J gene: TRBJ1-1
D gene: .
CDR3 protein: CSVVPRGNTEAFF
CDR3 DNA: TGCAGCGTTGTTCCCAGGGGAAACACTGAAGCTTTCTTT

V gene: TRBV7-2
clone size: few
J gene: TRBJ2-5
D gene: TRBD1
CDR3 protein: CASSRDRDFETQYF
CDR3 DNA: TGTGCCAGCAGTCGGGACAGGGATTTTGAGACCCAGTACTTC

V gene: TRBV29-1
clone size: .
J gene: TRBJ1-1
D gene: TRBD1
CDR3 protein: CSGRGSVNTEAFF
CDR3 DNA: TGCAGCGGCAGGGGGTCGGTGAACACTGAAGCTTTCTTT